The present T cell receptor beta chain was sequenced within a study of cytomegalovirus exposure and HLA in healthy donors. Points from the study as a whole: For cytomegalovirus status, the classifier reportedly gave diagnoses with high specificity and sensitivity. About 87% or about 30% of the time was how often most TCR beta V segments were productive, according to an earlier analysis. Through in vitro validation, three CMV-associated chains were shown to be specific for CMV antigens. The dataset shows that most TCR sequences were rare, while some public TCRs occurred in many donors.

Vbeta (60) and Jbeta (13) primers were used in the PCR. This table comes from immunoSEQ multiplex PCR, and its TCRdb copy is limited to in-frame clones, with some not included. The table has under 150,000 clones, 80% to 85% seen once. This CDR3 is 14 amino acids long. Looked up from germline, CDR1 is SNHLY and CDR2 is FYNNEI. Trimming stripped 3 bases from V and 4 bases from J, with 13 bases between. On this clone: Its antigen remains unknown.

The chain recombines TRBV2 with TRBJ2-7; possibly TRBD2 for D (5 bases). The source of this sequence is a boy younger than 18 in good health and CMV-seronegative. Specimen: PBMCs. The CDR3 is CASSELLGDYEQYF. CDR3 nucleotide sequence: TGTGCCAGCAGTGAGTTACTAGGTGATTACGAGCAGTACTTC.